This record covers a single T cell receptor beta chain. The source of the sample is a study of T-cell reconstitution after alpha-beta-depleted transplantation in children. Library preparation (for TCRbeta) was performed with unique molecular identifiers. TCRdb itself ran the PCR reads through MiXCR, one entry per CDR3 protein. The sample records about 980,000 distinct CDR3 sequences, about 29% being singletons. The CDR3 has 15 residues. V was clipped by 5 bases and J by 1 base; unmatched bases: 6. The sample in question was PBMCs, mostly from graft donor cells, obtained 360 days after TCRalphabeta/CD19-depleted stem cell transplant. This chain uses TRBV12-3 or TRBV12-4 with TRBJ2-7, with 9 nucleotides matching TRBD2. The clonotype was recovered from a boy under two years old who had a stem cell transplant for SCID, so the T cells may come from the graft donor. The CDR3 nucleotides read TGTGCCAGCAGTACCCGAGCGGGGGGATCCTACGAGCAGTACTTC. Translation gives CASSTRAGGSYEQYF.